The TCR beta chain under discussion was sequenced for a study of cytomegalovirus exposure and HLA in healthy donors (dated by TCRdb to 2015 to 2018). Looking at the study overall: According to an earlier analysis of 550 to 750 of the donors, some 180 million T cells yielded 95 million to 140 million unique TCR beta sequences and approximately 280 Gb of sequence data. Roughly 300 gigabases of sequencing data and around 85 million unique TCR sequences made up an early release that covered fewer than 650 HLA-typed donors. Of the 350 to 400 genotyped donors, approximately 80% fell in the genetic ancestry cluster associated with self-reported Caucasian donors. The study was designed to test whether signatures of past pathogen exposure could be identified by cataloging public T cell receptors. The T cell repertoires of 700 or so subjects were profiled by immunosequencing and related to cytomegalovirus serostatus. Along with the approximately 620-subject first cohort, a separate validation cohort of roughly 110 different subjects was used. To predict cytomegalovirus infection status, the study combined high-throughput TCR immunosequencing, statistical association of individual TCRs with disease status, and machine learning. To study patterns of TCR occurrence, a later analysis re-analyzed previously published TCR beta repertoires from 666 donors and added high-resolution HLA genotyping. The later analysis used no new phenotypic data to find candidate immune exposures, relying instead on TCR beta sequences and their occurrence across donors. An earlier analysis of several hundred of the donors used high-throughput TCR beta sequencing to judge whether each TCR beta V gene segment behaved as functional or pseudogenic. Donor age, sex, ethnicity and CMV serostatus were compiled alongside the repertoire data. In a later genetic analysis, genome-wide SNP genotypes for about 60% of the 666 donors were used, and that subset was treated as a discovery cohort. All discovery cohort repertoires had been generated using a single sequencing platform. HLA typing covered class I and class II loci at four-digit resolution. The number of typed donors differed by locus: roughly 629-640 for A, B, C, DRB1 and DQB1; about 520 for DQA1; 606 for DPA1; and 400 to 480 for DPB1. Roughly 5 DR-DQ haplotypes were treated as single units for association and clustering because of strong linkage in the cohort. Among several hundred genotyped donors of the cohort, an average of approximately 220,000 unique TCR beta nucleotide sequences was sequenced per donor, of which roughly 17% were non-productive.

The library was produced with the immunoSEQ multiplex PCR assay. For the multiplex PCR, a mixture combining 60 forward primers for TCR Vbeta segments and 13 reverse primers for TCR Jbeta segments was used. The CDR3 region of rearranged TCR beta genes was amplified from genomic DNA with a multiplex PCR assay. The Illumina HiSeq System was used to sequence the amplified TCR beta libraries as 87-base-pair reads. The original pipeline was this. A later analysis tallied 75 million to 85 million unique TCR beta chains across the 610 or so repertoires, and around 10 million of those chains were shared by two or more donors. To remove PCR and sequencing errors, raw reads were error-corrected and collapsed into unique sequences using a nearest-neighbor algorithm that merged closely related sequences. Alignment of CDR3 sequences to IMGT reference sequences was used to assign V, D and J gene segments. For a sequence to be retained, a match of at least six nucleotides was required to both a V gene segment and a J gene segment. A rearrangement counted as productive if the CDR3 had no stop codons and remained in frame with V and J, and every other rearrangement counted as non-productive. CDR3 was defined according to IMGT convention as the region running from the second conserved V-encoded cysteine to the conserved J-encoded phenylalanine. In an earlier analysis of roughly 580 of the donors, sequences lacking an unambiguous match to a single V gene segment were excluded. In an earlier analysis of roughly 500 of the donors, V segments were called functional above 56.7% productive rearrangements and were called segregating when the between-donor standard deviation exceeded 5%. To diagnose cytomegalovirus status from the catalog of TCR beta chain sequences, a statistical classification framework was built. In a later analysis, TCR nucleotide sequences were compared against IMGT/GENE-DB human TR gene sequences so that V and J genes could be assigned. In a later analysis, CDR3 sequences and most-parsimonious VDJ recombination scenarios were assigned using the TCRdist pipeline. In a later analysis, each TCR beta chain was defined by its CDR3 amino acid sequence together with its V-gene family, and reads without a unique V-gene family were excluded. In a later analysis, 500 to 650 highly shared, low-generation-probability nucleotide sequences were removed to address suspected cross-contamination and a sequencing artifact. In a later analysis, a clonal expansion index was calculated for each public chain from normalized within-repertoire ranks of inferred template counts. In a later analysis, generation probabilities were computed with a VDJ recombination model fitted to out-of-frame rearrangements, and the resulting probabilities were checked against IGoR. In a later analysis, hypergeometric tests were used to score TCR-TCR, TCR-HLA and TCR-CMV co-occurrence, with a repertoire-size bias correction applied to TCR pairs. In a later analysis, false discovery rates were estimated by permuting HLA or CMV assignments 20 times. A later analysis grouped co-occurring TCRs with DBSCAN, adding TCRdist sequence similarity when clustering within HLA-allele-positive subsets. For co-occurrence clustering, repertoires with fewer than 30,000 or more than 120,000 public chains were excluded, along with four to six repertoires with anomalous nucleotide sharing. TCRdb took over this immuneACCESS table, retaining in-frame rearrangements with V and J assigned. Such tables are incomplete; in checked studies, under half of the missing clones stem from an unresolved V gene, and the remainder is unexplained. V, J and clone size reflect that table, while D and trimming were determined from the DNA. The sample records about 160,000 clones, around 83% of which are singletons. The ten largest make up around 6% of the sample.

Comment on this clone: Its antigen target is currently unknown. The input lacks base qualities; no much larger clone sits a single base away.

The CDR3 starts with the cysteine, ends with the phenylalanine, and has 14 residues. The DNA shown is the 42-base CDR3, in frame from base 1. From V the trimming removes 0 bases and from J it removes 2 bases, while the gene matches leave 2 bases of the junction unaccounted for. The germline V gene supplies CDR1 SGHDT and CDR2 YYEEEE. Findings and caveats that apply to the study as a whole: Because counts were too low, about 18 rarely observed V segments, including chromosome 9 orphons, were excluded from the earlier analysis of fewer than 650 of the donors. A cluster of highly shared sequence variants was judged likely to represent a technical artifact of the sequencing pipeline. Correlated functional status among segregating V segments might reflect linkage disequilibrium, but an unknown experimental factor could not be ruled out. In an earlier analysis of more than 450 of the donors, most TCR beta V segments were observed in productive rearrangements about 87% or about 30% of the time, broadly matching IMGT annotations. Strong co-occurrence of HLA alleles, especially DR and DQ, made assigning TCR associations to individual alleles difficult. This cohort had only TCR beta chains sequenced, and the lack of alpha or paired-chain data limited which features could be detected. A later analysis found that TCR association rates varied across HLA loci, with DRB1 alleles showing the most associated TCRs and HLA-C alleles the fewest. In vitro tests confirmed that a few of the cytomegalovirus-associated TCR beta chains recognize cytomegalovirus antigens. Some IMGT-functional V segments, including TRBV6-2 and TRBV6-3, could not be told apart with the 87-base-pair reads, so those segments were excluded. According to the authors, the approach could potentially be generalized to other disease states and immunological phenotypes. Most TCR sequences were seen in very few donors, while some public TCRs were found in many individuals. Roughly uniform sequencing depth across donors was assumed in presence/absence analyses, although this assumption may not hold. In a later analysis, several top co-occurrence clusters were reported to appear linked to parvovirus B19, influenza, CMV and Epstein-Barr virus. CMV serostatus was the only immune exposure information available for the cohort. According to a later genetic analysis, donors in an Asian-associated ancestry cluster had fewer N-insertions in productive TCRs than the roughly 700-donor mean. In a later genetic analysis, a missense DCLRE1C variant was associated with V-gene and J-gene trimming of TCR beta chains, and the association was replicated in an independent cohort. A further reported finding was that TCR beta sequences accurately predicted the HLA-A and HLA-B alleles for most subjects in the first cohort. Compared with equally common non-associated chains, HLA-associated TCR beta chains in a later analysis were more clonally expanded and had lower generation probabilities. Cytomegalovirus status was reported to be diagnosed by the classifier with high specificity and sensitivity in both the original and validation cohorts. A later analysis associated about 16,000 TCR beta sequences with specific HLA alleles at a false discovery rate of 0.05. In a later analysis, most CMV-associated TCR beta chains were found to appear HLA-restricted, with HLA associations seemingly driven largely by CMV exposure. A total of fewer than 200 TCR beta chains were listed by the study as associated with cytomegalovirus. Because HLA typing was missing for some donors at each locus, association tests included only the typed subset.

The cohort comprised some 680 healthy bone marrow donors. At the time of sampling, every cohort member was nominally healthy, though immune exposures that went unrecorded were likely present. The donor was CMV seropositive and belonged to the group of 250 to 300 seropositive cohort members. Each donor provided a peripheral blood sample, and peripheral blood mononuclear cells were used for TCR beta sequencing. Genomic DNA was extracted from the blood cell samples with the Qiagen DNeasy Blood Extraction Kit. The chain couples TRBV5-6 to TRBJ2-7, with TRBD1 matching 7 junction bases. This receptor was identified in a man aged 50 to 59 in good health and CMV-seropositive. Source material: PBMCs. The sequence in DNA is TGTGCCAGCAGCTTGGGGCAGGGGGCCTACGAGCAGTACTTC. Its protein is CASSLGQGAYEQYF.